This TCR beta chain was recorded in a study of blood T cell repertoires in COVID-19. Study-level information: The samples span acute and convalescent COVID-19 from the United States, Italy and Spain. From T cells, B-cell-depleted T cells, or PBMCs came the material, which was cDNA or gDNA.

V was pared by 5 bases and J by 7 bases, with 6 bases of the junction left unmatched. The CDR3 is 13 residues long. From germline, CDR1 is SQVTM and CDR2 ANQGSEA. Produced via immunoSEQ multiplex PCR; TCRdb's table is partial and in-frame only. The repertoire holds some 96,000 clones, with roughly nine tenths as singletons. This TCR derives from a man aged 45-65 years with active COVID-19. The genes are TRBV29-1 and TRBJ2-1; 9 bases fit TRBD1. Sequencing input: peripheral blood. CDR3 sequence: CSVPGQGWNEQFF. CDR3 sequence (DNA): TGCAGCGTTCCAGGACAGGGGTGGAATGAGCAGTTCTTC.